What follows describes a single T cell receptor (beta chain). The antigen is unknown. Germline-derived CDR1 and CDR2 are DFQATT and SNEGSKA (reference sequence). This CDR3 is built from 14 residues. The UMIs contained a 6-nucleotide sample barcode. They were added by template switching during cDNA synthesis. TCRdb re-called the 5' RACE reads; every CDR3 protein appears as one record, without DNA. In total, the table holds around 370,000 distinct CDR3 sequences. The record originates from a study of monozygotic twins with inflammatory bowel disease. Broader study findings: People with IBD had fewer clonotypes in common with others than healthy twins did, especially with disease activity.

Donors gave approximately 2.5 ml of blood apiece. Total RNA isolation used whole blood (no T cell sorting was performed). The gene calls are TRBV20-1 and TRBJ1-3; TCRdb names TRBD1, which stays unverified in the absence of DNA. The TCR originated in a human donor with ulcerative colitis or Crohn's disease, or a healthy co-twin of an affected twin (not recorded which). Sequenced sample: blood. CDR3 sequence: CSARAPSPGNTIYF.